What follows are 18 T cell receptor beta chains derived from one specimen sequenced in a study of T cell responses to AZD1222 COVID-19 vaccine (dated by TCRdb to the early 2020s). This specimen's time point label, per the study, means: about 28 days (+/-7) after the second vaccine dose. The treatment or condition label of this sample denotes: meningococcal conjugate vaccine given as trial control. Library preparation was by the immunoSEQ multiplex PCR assay. Entries here come from immuneACCESS through TCRdb and include only in-frame sequences with V and J called. Some clones fail to appear in such tables; in the studies checked, an unresolved V gene covers under half of the shortfall, and the cause of the remainder is unknown. This sample holds some 200,000 clones; about 95% were observed only once. The ten largest account for over 1.5% of the sample. This sample comprised peripheral blood, obtained 28 days after the second dose of the MenACWY control vaccine. The origin of the receptors is an adult who received the MenACWY meningococcal vaccine as a control.

This clone was counted once. V usage is TRBV11-2 and J usage is TRBJ1-1, with 7 positions matching TRBD1. The V and J ends lost 6 bases and 4 bases, in that order; junction bases with no gene match: 8. The CDR3 runs 14 residues. Germline CDR1 is SGHAT and CDR2 is FQNNGV. As DNA, the CDR3 is TGTGCCAGCAGGCTGACAGGGTTAGGCACTGAAGCTTTCTTT. The encoded protein is CASRLTGLGTEAFF.

This chain links TRBV5-1 with TRBJ2-7; D remains ambiguous. V was clipped by 0 bases and J by 3 bases, with 4 bases between them. Germline assignment: CDR1 SGHRS and CDR2 YFSETQ. The CDR3 contains 12 residues. The CDR3 sequence: CASSLDNYEQYF. The CDR3 coding sequence is TGCGCCAGCAGCTTGGATAACTACGAGCAGTACTTC.

This clone came up once. The chain carries TRBV7-8 and TRBJ1-1; 9 bases fit TRBD1. V lost 5 bases, J lost 10 bases, and 11 bases stayed unmatched. Germline-derived CDR1 and CDR2 are SGHVS and FQNEAQ. This CDR3 has 14 residues. The CDR3 region is CASSRRQGGLGAFF. CDR3 nucleotides: TGTGCCAGCAGCCGAAGACAGGGGGGATTGGGAGCTTTCTTT.

The gene calls are TRBV12-3 or TRBV12-4 and TRBJ2-7; D is uncertain. This CDR3 is 12 amino acids long. The V gene lost 3 bases and the J gene lost 6 bases, with 9 bases spanning the gap. In nucleotides, the CDR3 is TGTGCCAGCAGTTTTGGGCGGACCGAGCAGTACTTC. Translating gives CASSFGRTEQYF.

This chain connects TRBV19 to TRBJ2-7; tentatively, D is TRBD1 (6 bases). CDR3 length: 15 amino acids. The germline V and J ends were trimmed by 6 bases and 1 base, with 16 bases remaining between them. Germline V gives CDR1 LNHDA, CDR2 SQIVND (reference sequence). This CDR3 reads CASRGSGTPSYEQYF. The CDR3 DNA reads TGTGCCAGTAGAGGGTCAGGGACACCTTCCTACGAGCAGTACTTC.

The chain recombines TRBV5-1 with TRBJ2-2; 10 bases are shared with TRBD1. Germline lookup yields CDR1 SGHRS and CDR2 YFSETQ. The CDR3 runs 16 residues. J was trimmed by 6 bases and V by 8 bases; bases with no gene match: 13. CDR3 bases: TGCGCCAGTACTACAGCCGGGACAGGGGCGGCCGGGGAGCTGTTTTTT. It is translated as CASTTAGTGAAGELFF.

This clone occurred once. V usage is TRBV27 and J usage is TRBJ2-7; D gene unclear. The V and J ends lost 5 bases and 0 bases respectively, with 5 bases between them. The CDR3 sequence is 12 residues long. Germline V gene sequence: CDR1 MNHEY, CDR2 SMNVEV (reference sequence). In DNA form, the CDR3 reads TGTGCCAGCAGTCCCAGCTCCTACGAGCAGTACTTC. The encoded protein is CASSPSSYEQYF.

This chain connects TRBV28 to TRBJ1-2; D uncertain. Germline V gives CDR1 MDHEN, CDR2 SYDVKM. This CDR3 has 12 amino acids. The V end lost 5 bases, the J end lost 8 bases, and 12 bases lay between the germline ends. The CDR3 reads CASSPGLGGYTF. For the CDR3, the DNA is TGTGCCAGCAGTCCCGGGCTAGGAGGCTACACCTTC.

The rearrangement uses TRBV2 and TRBJ1-2, with 7 bases that match TRBD1. V shed 6 bases, J shed 6 bases, and the junction held 13 bases outside the gene matches. Germline CDR1 is SNHLY and CDR2 is FYNNEI. CDR3 size: 15 residues. The CDR3 sequence: CASREIQGNRDGYTF. CDR3 nucleotide sequence: TGTGCCAGCAGAGAAATACAGGGGAATCGGGATGGCTACACCTTC.

V and J are TRBV19 and TRBJ2-1; a weak D match, TRBD2 (5 bases). Germline V lookup: CDR1 LNHDA, CDR2 SQIVND (reference sequence). The V end was cut by 1 base, the J end by 9 bases, with 10 bases between. The CDR3 has 13 amino acids. CDR3 coding DNA: TGTGCCAGTAGTATAGGTTTCCGGGGTGAGCAGTTCTTC. Amino acids: CASSIGFRGEQFF.

The chain couples TRBV7-9 to TRBJ1-1; D unclear. This CDR3 is 13 amino acids long. Trimming shortened V by 5 bases and J by 5 bases, and 12 bases separated the two germline ends. The V gene's germline CDR1 is SEHNR and CDR2 FQNEAQ (reference sequence). The CDR3 DNA reads TGTGCCAGCAGCAACTACAGACGAACTGAAGCTTTCTTT. Protein product: CASSNYRRTEAFF.

The CDR3 bases are TGCGCCAGCAGCCAAGCGACAGGCGGGGATCAGCCCCAGCATTTT. This codes for CASSQATGGDQPQHF. The V gene is TRBV4-3, the J gene TRBJ1-5, with a weak D call TRBD1 (6 bases). The CDR3 consists of 15 residues. V shed 1 base and J shed 5 bases, with 12 bases lying between them. CDR1 LGHNA and CDR2 YSLEER come from the germline V gene.

The chain uses TRBV2 and TRBJ2-1; weak D call: TRBD1 (6 bases). Trimming took off 2 bases at V and 8 bases at J, with 19 bases between the two ends. CDR3 size: 16 residues. In germline, CDR1 is SNHLY, CDR2 FYNNEI. Here the CDR3 reads CASSEMLGQLSYEQFF. The CDR3 DNA follows: TGTGCCAGCAGTGAAATGTTAGGACAGCTCTCTTATGAGCAGTTCTTC.

In DNA, the CDR3 is TGTGCCAGTAGCTCAGGGTCCATGGTTTTATTTGCCGGGGAGCTGTTTTTT. Its protein is CASSSGSMVLFAGELFF. The genes are TRBV19 and TRBJ2-2, with D perhaps matching TRBD1 (5 bases). The CDR3 covers 17 residues. The ends were cut back, 6 bases at V and 6 bases at J, with 23 bases in the middle. The germline V gene encodes CDR1 LNHDA and CDR2 SQIVND (reference sequence).

The chain combines TRBV12-3 or TRBV12-4 with TRBJ1-6, with unresolved D. This CDR3 comprises 12 residues. V lost 6 bases and J lost 6, with 6 bases in between. CDR3 nucleotide sequence: TGTGCCAGCAGATACAGTAATTCACCCCTCCACTTT. Translating it yields CASRYSNSPLHF.

Here the CDR3 DNA reads TGCGCCAGCAGCCCCCGGACCCTCTATGGCTACACCTTC. This translates into CASSPRTLYGYTF. The V gene is TRBV5-1, the J gene TRBJ1-2; D uncertain. V was cut by 4 bases and J by 4 bases, with 11 bases left in between. This CDR3 is built from 13 residues. Germline assignment: CDR1 SGHRS and CDR2 YFSETQ. Full variable domain (remainder filled in from reference TRBV5-1 and TRBJ1-2): KAGVTQTPRYLIKTRGQQVTLSCSPISGHRSVSWYQQTPGQGLQFLFEYFSETQRNKGNFPGRFSGRQFSNSRSEMNVSTLELGDSALYLCASSPRTLYGYTFGSGTRLTVV.

The chain has TRBV6-5 and TRBJ2-7, with 7 nucleotides matching TRBD2. The ends lost 10 bases at V and 3 bases at J; junction bases unmatched: 9. The germline V gene encodes CDR1 MNHEY and CDR2 SVGAGI. The length of the CDR3 is 13 residues. CDR3 residues: CATRWDYSYEQYF. As DNA, the CDR3 is TGTGCCACAAGGTGGGACTATAGCTACGAGCAGTACTTC.

This clone has just a few counts. V usage is TRBV2 and J usage is TRBJ2-7, with no clear D. V shed 5 bases and J shed 2 bases, with 13 bases lying between them. Germline CDR1 is SNHLY and CDR2 is FYNNEI. CDR3 length equals 14 residues. Here the CDR3 reads CASSPTPPPYEQYF. The CDR3 nucleotides read TGTGCCAGCAGTCCAACCCCTCCCCCCTACGAGCAGTACTTC.